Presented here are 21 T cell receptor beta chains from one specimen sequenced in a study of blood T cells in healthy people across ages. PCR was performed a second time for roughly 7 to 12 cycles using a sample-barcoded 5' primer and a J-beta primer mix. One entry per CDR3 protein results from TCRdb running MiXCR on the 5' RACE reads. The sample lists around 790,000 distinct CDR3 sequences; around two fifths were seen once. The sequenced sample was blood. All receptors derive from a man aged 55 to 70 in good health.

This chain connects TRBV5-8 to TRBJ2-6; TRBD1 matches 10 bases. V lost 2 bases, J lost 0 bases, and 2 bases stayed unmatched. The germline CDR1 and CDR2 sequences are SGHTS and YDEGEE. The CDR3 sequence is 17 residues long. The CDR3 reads CASSFRQGASGANVLTF. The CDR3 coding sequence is TGTGCCAGCAGCTTCAGACAGGGGGCCTCTGGGGCCAACGTCCTGACTTTC.

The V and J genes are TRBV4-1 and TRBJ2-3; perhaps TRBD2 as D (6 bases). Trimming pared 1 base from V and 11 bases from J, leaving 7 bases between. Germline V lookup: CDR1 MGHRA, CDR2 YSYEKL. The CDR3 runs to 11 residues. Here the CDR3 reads CASSQGRGQYF. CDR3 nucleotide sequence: TGCGCCAGCAGCCAAGGGAGGGGGCAGTATTTT.

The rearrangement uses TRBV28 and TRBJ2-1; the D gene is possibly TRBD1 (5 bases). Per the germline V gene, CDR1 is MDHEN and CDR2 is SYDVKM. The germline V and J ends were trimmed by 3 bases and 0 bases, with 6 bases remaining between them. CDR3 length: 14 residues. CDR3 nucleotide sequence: TGTGCCAGCAGTTTCAGGGTCTCCTACAATGAGCAGTTCTTC. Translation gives CASSFRVSYNEQFF.

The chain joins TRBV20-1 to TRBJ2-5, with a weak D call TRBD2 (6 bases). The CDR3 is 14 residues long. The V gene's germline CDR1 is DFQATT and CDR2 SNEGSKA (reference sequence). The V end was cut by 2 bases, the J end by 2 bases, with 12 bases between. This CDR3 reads CSARIGGNQETQYF. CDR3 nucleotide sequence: TGCAGTGCTAGAATCGGGGGTAATCAAGAGACCCAGTACTTC.

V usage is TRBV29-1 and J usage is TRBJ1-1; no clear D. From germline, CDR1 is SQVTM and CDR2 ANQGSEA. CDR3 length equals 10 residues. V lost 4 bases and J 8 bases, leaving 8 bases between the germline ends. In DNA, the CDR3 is TGCAGCGTTGGTCGGGGAGAAGCTTTCTTT. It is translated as CSVGRGEAFF.

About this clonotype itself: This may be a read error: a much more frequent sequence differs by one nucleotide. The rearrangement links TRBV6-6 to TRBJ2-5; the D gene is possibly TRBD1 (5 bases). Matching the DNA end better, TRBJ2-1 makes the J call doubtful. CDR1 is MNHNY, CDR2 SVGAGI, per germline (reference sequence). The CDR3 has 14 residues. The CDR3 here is CASSYSTVQETQFF. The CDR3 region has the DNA TGTGCCAGCAGTTACTCGACAGTCCAAGAGACCCAGTTCTTC.

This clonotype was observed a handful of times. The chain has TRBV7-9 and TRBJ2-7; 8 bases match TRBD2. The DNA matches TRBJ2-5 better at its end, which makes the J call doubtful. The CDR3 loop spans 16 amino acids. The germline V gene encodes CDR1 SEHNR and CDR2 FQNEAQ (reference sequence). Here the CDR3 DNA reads TGTGCCAGCAGCATCAGCGCGGGGGGTAGAGGAGAGACCCAGTACTTC. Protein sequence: CASSISAGGRGETQYF.

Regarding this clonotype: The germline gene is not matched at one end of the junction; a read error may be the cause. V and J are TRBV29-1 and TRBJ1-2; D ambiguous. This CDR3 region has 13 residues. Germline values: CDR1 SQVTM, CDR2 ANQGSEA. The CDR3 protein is CSVQEELSYGHTF. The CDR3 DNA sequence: TGCAGCGTTCAGGAGGAGCTCTCCTATGGCCACACCTTC.

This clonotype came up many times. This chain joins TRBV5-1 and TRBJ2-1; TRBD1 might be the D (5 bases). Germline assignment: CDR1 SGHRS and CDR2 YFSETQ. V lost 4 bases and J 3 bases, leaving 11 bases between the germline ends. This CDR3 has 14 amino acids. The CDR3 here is CASSAGQGYNEQFF. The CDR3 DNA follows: TGCGCCAGCAGCGCCGGGCAGGGCTACAATGAGCAGTTCTTC. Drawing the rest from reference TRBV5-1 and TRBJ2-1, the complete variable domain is KAGVTQTPRYLIKTRGQQVTLSCSPISGHRSVSWYQQTPGQGLQFLFEYFSETQRNKGNFPGRFSGRQFSNSRSEMNVSTLELGDSALYLCASSAGQGYNEQFFGPGTRLTVL.

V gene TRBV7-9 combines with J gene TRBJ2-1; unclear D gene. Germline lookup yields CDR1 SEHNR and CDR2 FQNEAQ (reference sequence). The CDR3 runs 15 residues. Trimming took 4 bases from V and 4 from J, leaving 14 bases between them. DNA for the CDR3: TGTGCCAGCAGCTCCCTTGTCGAGGAATACAATGAGCAGTTCTTC. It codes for CASSSLVEEYNEQFF.

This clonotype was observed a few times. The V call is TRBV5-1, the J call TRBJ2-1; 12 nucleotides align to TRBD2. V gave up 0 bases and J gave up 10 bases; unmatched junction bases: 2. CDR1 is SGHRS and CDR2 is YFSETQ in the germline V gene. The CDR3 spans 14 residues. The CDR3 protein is CASSLVTSGGEQFF. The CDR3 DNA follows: TGCGCCAGCAGCTTGGTAACTAGCGGGGGGGAGCAGTTCTTC.

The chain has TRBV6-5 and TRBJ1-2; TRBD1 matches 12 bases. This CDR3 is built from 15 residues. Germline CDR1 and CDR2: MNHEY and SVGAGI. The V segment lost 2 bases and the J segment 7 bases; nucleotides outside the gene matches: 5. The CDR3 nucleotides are TGTGCCAGCAGTTACAAGGGACAGGGGGCGCTTGGCTACACCTTC. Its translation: CASSYKGQGALGYTF.

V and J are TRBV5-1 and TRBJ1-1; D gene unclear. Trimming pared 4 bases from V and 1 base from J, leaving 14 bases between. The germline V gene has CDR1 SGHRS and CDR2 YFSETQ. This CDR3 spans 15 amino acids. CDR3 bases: TGCGCCAGCAGCGCCGATCCCGGCAAGAACACTGAAGCTTTCTTT. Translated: CASSADPGKNTEAFF.

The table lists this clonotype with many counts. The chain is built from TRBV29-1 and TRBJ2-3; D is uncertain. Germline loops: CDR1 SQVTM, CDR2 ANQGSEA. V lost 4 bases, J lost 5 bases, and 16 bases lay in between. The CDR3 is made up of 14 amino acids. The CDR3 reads CSVVDPTWGDTQYF. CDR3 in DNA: TGCAGCGTTGTCGATCCGACTTGGGGAGATACGCAGTATTTT.

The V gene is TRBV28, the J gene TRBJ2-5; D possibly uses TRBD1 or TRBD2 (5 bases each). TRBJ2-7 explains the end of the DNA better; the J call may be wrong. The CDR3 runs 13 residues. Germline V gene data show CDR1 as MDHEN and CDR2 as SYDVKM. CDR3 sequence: CASLTRGLYEQYF. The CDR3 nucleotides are TGTGCCAGCCTAACGAGGGGCTTGTACGAGCAGTACTTC.

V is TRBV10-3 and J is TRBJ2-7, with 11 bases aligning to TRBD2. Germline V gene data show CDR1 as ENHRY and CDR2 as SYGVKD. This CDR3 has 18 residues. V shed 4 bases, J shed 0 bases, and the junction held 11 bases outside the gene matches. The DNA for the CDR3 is TGTGCCATCAGTGCACTGCCTAGCGGGGGGCTCCACTCCTACGAGCAGTACTTC. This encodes CAISALPSGGLHSYEQYF.

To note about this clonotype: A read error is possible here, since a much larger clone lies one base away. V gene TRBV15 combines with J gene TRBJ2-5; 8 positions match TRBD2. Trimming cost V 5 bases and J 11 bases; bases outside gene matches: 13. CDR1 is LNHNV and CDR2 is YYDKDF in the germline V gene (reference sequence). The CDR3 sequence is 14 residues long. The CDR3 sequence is CATSPRGGIYKQYF. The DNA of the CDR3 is TGTGCCACCAGCCCACGGGGGGGAATTTACAAGCAGTACTTC.

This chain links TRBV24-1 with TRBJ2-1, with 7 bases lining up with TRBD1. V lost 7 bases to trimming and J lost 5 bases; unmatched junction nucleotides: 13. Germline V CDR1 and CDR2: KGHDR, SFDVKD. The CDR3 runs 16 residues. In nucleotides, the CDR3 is TGTGCCACCAGGTCCTCGCTTGGGCAGGGGGACAATGAGCAGTTCTTC. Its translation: CATRSSLGQGDNEQFF.

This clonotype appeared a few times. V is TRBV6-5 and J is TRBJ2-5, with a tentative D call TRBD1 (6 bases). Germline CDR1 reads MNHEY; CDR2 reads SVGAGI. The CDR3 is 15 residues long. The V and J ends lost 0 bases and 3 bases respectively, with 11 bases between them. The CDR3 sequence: CASSYSWGQKETQYF. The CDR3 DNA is TGTGCCAGCAGTTACTCGTGGGGACAAAAAGAGACCCAGTACTTC.

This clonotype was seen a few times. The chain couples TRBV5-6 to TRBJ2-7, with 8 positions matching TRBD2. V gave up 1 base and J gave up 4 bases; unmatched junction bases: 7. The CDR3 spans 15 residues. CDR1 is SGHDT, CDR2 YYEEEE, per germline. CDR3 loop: CASSLKRGGLYEQYF. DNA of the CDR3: TGTGCCAGCAGCTTGAAACGGGGGGGCTTGTACGAGCAGTACTTC.

The CDR3 nucleotides are TGCAGTGCTAAAAGTGCCGGGGGCACTTGGAGTGGCTACACCTTC. Protein: CSAKSAGGTWSGYTF. This chain links TRBV20-1 with TRBJ1-2; D might be TRBD1 (6 bases). The V end was cut by 4 bases, the J end by 7 bases, with 22 bases between. The CDR3 totals 15 residues. CDR1 is DFQATT, CDR2 SNEGSKA, per germline (reference sequence).